This T cell receptor (beta chain) is from a study of beta chain features in type 1 diabetes. Overall study findings and caveats: Over-representation of high TCR-expressing cells was a possible consequence of cDNA sequencing.

Details on this clone: Antigen: not known.

What was sequenced were expressed TCRB transcripts, since all of the isolated RNA had been reverse transcribed. The repertoire was sequenced with immunoSEQ multiplex PCR; TCRdb's copy has only in-frame clones and lacks some. In the table there are some 410,000 clones, over 9.5% of which are singletons. This CDR3 has 15 residues. CDR1 is SGHNT, CDR2 YYREEE, per germline (reference sequence). Between the trimmed V and J ends, which lost 0 bases and 4 bases, there was a span of 13 bases. Over 95% purity was reached by all sorted populations. The receptor was isolated from a woman aged 18-29 years in good health. The sequencing input was naive CD4+ T cells from blood. The gene calls are TRBV5-4 and TRBJ1-2; no firm D call. Here the CDR3 reads CASSLELYGAYGYTF. The DNA of the CDR3 is TGTGCCAGCAGCTTGGAGTTGTACGGAGCCTATGGCTACACCTTC.